A selection of T cell receptor beta chains follows, all from one sample in a study of blood T cell repertoires in COVID-19. Using immunoSEQ multiplex PCR, the repertoire was profiled, and TCRdb retains in-frame clones only, with some absent. This table holds about 280,000 clones, 85% to 90% found once. Sequenced sample: PBMCs or T cells enriched from blood (not recorded which). The receptor source for this set is a woman under 30 with acute COVID-19. The CDR3 runs from the conserved cysteine through the conserved F or W. D genes are given only for firm matches. Where a row states a size, it is once, few, many or the class of an expanded clone; other rows omit it.

>TRBJ1-1|TRBV30|-|-
TGTGCCTGGAATAGGGGAATTGAGAGCACTGAAGCTTTCTTT
CAWNRGIESTEAFF
>TRBJ2-5|TRBV19|once|TRBD1
TGTGCCACCGCCGCGGGACAGGGGGACGAGACCCAGTACTTC
CATAAGQGDETQYF
>TRBJ2-2|TRBV2|-|-
TGTGCCAGCAGGCCACGACTTCCTTACACCGGGGAGCTGTTTTTT
CASRPRLPYTGELFF
>TRBJ1-6|TRBV14|-|TRBD1
TGTGCCAGCAGCCAAGATAGAGGGACAGTTCATTCACCCCTCCACTTT
CASSQDRGTVHSPLHF
>TRBJ2-7|TRBV2|-|-
TGTGCCAGCAGTGAAGCGGCTCTCTACGAGCAGTACTTC
CASSEAALYEQYF
>TRBJ2-1|TRBV5-5|once|TRBD2
TGTGCCAGCAGCCCCGACCGGGACTATAAGTTCTTC
CASSPDRDYKFF
>TRBJ1-2|TRBV27|-|-
TGTGCCAGCCGCTCAAGACAGGCGACTAACTATGGCTACACCTTC
CASRSRQATNYGYTF
>TRBJ2-1|TRBV19|-|TRBD2
TGTGCCAGTAGCCCCTCGACTAGCGGGAGTTCAGATGAGCAGTTCTTC
CASSPSTSGSSDEQFF
>TRBJ2-2|TRBV30|-|-
TGTGCCTGGACCTTTAGCGTAAGGGCCGGGGAGCTGTTTTTT
CAWTFSVRAGELFF
>TRBJ2-3|TRBV6-4|-|-
TGTGCCAGCAGTGACTCAGTAGCGGCCACAGATACGCAGTATTTT
CASSDSVAATDTQYF
>TRBJ2-1|TRBV4-1|once|-
TGCGCCAGCAGCACCCGGGAGAGCGGCTCCTACAATGAGCAGTTCTTC
CASSTRESGSYNEQFF
>TRBJ1-5|TRBV28|-|-
TGTGCCACCCAAATCCGCGGCAATCAGCCCCAGCATTTT
CATQIRGNQPQHF
>TRBJ2-2|TRBV6-5|-|TRBD2
TGTGCCAGCAGGCTAGCGGGTTCCTACACCGGGGAGCTGTTTTTT
CASRLAGSYTGELFF
>TRBJ1-1|TRBV7-3|-|-
TGTGCCAGCAGCCAACACAGGGATACTGAAGCTTTCTTT
CASSQHRDTEAFF
>TRBJ2-7|TRBV18|-|TRBD2
TGTGCCAGCTCACGGACTAGCGGGAGGTACGAGCAGTACTTC
CASSRTSGRYEQYF
>TRBJ2-3|TRBV5-1|-|-
TGCGCCAGCAGCCGTGGGGGGACAGATACGCAGTATTTT
CASSRGGTDTQYF
>TRBJ2-1|TRBV12-5|-|-
TGTGCTAGTGGGGGGAGGAAGACCTACAATGAGCAGTTCTTC
CASGGRKTYNEQFF
>TRBJ1-3|TRBV7-6|once|TRBD1
TGTGCCAGCAGCTTAGTCGAAGGAGGGGGCTTTGGAAACACCATATATTTT
CASSLVEGGGFGNTIYF
>TRBJ2-1|TRBV27|-|TRBD2
TGTGCCAGCAGTCCTACTAGCGCCTCCTACAATGAGCAGTTCTTC
CASSPTSASYNEQFF
>TRBJ2-3|TRBV11-2|-|TRBD2
TGTGCCAGCAGCTTACAACTAGCGTCTGGCACAGATACGCAGTATTTT
CASSLQLASGTDTQYF
>TRBJ1-2|TRBV2|-|TRBD1
TGTGCCAGCGAGGGGACAGGTCCCACCTTC
CASEGTGPTF
>TRBJ2-3|TRBV6-4|few|TRBD1
TGTGCCAGCAGTGACTCAGGGGGCAGCACAGATACGCAGTATTTT
CASSDSGGSTDTQYF
>TRBJ2-7|TRBV12-3/TRBV12-4|few|-
TGTGCCAGCAGTATCCGACAGTCCTACGAGCAGTACTTC
CASSIRQSYEQYF
>TRBJ2-2|TRBV9|once|-
TGTGCCAGCAGCGTAGGAGTCACCGGGGAGCTGTTTTTT
CASSVGVTGELFF
>TRBJ2-3|TRBV4-3|-|TRBD2
TGCGCCAGCAGCCGAGCTAGCGGAGCTAGCACAGATACGCAGTATTTT
CASSRASGASTDTQYF
>TRBJ1-3|TRBV18|-|-
TGTGCCAGCTCACCAGTCTCGTTCTCTGGAAACACCATATATTTT
CASSPVSFSGNTIYF
>TRBJ2-2|TRBV7-9|-|TRBD2
TGTGCCAGCAGCCCAAGGGCTAGCGGCACCGGGGAGCTGTTTTTT
CASSPRASGTGELFF
>TRBJ2-1|TRBV7-2|-|-
TGTGCCAGCAGCATGGGCCCCTACAATGAGCAGTTCTTC
CASSMGPYNEQFF
>TRBJ2-3|TRBV2|-|-
TGTGCCAGCAGTGGACAGACAGATACGCAGTATTTT
CASSGQTDTQYF
>TRBJ1-4|TRBV19|-|-
TGTGCCAGTAGTATTGGCCGTAATGAAAAACTGTTTTTT
CASSIGRNEKLFF
>TRBJ2-7|TRBV11-2|-|TRBD1
TGTGCCAGCAGGCCGACAGGGTTTGGGGAGCAGTACTTC
CASRPTGFGEQYF
>TRBJ2-1|TRBV7-9|-|TRBD2
TGTGCCAGCAGGGGGGCTAGCGGGAGTGTAGACTACAATGAGCAGTTCTTC
CASRGASGSVDYNEQFF
>TRBJ1-1|TRBV11-2|-|TRBD1
TGTGCCAGCAGCCCGAACCGGGACAGGGTCTCGGTTTTT
CASSPNRDRVSVF
>TRBJ2-1|TRBV28|-|-
TGTGCCAGCAGTTCATACAATGAGCAGTTCTTC
CASSSYNEQFF
>TRBJ2-1|TRBV4-1|-|-
TGCGCCAGCAGCCCAAGTCCAGGCGGGCATTTATACAATGAGCAGTTCTTC
CASSPSPGGHLYNEQFF
>TRBJ1-1|TRBV9|once|-
TGTGCCAGCAGCGTAGTGGCGGGAGCTGAAGCTTTCTTT
CASSVVAGAEAFF